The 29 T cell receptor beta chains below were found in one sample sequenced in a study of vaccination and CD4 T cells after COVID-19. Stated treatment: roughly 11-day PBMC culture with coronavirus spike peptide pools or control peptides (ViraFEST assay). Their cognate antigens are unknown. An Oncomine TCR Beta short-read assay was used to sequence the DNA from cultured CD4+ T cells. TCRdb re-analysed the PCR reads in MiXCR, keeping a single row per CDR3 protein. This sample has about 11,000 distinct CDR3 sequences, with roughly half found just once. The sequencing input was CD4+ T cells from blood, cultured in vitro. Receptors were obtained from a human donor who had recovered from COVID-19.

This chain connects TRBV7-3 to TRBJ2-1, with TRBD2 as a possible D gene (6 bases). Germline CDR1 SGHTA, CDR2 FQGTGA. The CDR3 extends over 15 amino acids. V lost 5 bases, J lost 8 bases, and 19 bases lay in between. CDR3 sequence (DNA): TGTGCCAGCAGCCCCAGTCTGGGGGGAGGCTATGAGCAGTTCTTC. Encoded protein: CASSPSLGGGYEQFF.

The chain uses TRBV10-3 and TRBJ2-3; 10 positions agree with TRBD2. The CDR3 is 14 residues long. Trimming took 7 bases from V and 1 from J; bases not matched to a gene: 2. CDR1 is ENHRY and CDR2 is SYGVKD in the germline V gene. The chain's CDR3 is CAITGTSGTDTQYF. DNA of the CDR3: TGTGCCATCACCGGGACTAGCGGCACAGATACGCAGTATTTT.

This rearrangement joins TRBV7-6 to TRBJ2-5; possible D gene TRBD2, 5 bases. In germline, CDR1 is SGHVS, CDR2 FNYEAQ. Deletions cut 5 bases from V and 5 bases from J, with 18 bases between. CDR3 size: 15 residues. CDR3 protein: CASSPQLTPGETQYF. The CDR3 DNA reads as TGTGCCAGCAGCCCCCAGTTGACACCGGGGGAGACCCAGTACTTC.

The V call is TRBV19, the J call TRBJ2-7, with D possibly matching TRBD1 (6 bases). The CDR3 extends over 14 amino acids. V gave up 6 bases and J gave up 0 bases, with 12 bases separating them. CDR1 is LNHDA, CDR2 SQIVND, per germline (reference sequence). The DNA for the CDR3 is TGTGCCAGTAGAAAGACAGGCAGCTCCTACGAGCAGTACTTC. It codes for CASRKTGSSYEQYF. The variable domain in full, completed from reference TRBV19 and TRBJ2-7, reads DGGITQSPKYLFRKEGQNVTLSCEQNLNHDAMYWYRQDPGQGLRLIYYSQIVNDFQKGDIAEGYSVSREKKESFPLTVTSAQKNPTAFYLCASRKTGSSYEQYFGPGTRLTVT.

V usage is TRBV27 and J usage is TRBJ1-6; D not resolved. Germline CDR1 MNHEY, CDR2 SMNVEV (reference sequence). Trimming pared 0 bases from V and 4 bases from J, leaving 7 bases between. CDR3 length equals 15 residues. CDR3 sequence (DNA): TGTGCCAGCAGTTTATCGCGGCAGTATAATTCACCCCTCCACTTT. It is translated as CASSLSRQYNSPLHF.

The CDR3 DNA reads TGTGCCAGCAGCTCCGATAACCTGTTTGGGCAGTTCTTC. It translates to CASSSDNLFGQFF. The chain joins TRBV7-9 to TRBJ2-1, with no clear D. The CDR3 totals 13 residues. The V and J ends lost 4 bases and 12 bases respectively, with 16 bases between them. CDR1 SEHNR and CDR2 FQNEAQ come from the germline V gene (reference sequence). Full variable domain (missing parts from reference TRBV7-9 and TRBJ2-1): DTGVSQNPRHKITKRGQNVTFRCDPISEHNRLYWYRQTLGQGPEFLTYFQNEAQLEKSRLLSDRFSAERPKGSFSTLEIQRTEQGDSAMYLCASSSDNLFGQFFGPGTRLTVL.

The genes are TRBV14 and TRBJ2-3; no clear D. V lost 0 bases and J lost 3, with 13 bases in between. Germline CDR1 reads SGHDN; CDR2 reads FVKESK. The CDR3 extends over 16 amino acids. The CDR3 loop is CASSQDNGLGTDTQYF. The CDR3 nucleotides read TGTGCCAGCAGCCAAGATAATGGCCTAGGTACAGATACGCAGTATTTT.

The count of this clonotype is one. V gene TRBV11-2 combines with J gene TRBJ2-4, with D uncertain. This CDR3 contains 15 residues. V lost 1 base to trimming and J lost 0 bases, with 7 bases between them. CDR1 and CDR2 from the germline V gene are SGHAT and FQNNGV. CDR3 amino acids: CASSLVALAKNIQYF. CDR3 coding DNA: TGTGCCAGCAGCTTAGTCGCGTTAGCCAAAAACATTCAGTACTTC. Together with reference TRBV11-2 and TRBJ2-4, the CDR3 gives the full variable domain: EAGVAQSPRYKIIEKRQSVAFWCNPISGHATLYWYQQILGQGPKLLIQFQNNGVVDDSQLPKDRFSAERLKGVDSTLKIQPAKLEDSAVYLCASSLVALAKNIQYFGAGTRLSVL.

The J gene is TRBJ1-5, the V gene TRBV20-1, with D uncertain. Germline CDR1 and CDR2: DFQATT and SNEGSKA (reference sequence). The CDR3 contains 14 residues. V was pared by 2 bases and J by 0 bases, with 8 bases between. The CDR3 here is CSARQDNSNQPQHF. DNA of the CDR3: TGCAGTGCTAGACAGGATAATAGCAATCAGCCCCAGCATTTT.

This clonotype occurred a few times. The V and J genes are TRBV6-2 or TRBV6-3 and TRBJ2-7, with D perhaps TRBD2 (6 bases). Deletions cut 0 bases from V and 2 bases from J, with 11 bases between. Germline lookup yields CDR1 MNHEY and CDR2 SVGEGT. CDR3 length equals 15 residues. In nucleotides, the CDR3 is TGTGCCAGCAGTTACTCGATGGAGGGCGCCTACGAGCAGTACTTC. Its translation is CASSYSMEGAYEQYF.

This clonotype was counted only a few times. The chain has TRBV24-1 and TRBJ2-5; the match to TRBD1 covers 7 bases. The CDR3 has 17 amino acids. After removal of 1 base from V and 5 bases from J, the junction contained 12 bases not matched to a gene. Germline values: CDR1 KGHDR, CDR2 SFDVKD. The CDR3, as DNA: TGTGCCACCAGTGATTTACAAGATTACAGGGGAAGGGAGACCCAGTACTTC. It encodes CATSDLQDYRGRETQYF.

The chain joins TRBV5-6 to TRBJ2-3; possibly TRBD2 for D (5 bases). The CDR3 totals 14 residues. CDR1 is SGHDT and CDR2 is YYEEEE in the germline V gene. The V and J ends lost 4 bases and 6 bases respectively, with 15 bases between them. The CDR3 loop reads CASSPLLDWDTQYF. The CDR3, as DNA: TGTGCCAGCAGCCCACTCCTGGACTGGGATACGCAGTATTTT.

The CDR3, as DNA: TGTGCCAGCAGTTTATATGACTACAGGGGGCGCGATCAGCCCCAGCATTTT. It codes for CASSLYDYRGRDQPQHF. V is TRBV28 and J is TRBJ1-5, with 9 bases aligning to TRBD1. CDR1 and CDR2 from the germline V gene are MDHEN and SYDVKM. The CDR3 totals 17 residues. V lost 1 base to trimming and J lost 5 bases; unmatched junction nucleotides: 9.

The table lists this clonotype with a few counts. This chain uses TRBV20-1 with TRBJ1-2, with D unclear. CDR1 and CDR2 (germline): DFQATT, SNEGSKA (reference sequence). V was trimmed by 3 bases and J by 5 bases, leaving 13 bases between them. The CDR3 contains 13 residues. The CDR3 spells CSARAVGPYGYTF. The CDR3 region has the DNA TGCAGTGCTAGGGCTGTGGGTCCTTATGGCTACACCTTC.

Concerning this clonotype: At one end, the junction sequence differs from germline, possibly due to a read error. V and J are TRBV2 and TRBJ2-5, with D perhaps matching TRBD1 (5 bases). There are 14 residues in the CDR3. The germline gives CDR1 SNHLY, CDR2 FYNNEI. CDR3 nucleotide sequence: TGTGCCAGCACTGAACTTTGGGCAGGGGAGACCCAGTACTTC. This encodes CASTELWAGETQYF.

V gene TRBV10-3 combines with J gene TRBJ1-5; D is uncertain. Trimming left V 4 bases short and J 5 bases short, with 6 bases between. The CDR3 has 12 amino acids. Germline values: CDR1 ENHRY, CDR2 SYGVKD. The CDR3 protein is CAISGQDQPQHF. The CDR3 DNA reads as TGTGCCATCAGTGGTCAGGATCAGCCCCAGCATTTT.

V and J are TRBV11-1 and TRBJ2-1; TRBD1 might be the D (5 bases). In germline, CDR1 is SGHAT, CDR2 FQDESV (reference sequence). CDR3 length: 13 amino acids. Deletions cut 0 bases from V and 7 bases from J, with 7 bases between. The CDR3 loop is CASSLARDNEQFF. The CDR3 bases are TGTGCCAGCAGCTTAGCCAGGGATAATGAGCAGTTCTTC.

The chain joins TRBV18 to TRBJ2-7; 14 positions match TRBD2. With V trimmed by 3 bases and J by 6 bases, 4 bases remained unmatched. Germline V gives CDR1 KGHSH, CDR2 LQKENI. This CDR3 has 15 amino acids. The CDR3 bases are TGTGCCAGCTCACCTGTTGGACTAGCGGGAGGCGAGCAGTACTTC. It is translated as CASSPVGLAGGEQYF. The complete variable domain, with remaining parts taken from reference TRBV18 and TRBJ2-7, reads NAGVMQNPRHLVRRRGQEARLRCSPMKGHSHVYWYRQLPEEGLKFMVYLQKENIIDESGMPKERFSAEFPKEGPSILRIQQVVRGDSAAYFCASSPVGLAGGEQYFGPGTRLTVT.

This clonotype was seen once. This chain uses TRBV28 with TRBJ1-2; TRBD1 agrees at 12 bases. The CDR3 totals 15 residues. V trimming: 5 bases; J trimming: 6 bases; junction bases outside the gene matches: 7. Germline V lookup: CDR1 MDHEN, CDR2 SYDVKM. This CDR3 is CASSPGTGGRDGYTF. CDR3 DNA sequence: TGTGCCAGCAGTCCCGGGACAGGGGGCCGGGATGGCTACACCTTC.

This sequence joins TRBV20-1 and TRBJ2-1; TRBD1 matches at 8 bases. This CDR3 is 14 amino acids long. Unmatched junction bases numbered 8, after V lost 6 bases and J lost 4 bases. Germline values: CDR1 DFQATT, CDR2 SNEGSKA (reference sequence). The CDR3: CSAYGQGLYNEQFF. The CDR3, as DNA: TGCAGTGCATATGGACAGGGCCTTTACAATGAGCAGTTCTTC.

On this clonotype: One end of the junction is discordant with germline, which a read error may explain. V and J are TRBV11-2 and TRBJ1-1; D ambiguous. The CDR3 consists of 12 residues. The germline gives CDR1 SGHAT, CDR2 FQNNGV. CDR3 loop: CASSLDGVGAFF. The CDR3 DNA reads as TGTGCCAGCAGCCTAGATGGGGTAGGAGCTTTCTTT.

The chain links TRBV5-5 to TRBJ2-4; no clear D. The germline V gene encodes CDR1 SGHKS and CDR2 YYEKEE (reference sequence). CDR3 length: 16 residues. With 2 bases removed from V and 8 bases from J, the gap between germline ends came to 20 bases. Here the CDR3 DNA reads TGTGCCAGCAGCTTCTATGACCGGGCCCTTGGGGACATTCAGTACTTC. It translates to CASSFYDRALGDIQYF.

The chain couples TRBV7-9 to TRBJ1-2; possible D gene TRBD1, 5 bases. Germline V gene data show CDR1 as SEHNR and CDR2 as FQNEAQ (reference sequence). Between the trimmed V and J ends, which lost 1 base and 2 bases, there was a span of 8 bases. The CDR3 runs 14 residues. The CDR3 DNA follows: TGTGCCAGCAGCTTAGGTACAGGCAACTATGGCTACACCTTC. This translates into CASSLGTGNYGYTF.

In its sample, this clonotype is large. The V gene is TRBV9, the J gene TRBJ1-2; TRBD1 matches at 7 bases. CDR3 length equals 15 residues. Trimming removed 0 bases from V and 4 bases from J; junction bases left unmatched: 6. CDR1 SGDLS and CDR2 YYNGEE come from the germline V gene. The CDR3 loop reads CASSVALGQSYGYTF. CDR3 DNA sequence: TGTGCCAGCAGCGTAGCTCTGGGACAGTCCTATGGCTACACCTTC.

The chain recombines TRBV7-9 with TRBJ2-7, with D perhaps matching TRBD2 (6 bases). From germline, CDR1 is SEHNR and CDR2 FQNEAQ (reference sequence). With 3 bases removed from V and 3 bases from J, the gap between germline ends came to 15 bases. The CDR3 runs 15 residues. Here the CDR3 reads CASSFGGSADYEQYF. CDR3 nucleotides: TGTGCCAGCAGCTTCGGGGGTAGCGCCGACTACGAGCAGTACTTC.

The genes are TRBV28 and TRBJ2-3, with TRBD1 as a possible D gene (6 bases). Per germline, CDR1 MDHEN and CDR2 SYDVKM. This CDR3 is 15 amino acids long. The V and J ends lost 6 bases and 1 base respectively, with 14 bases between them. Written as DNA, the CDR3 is TGTGCCAGCAGCCCACATTCAGGGGGCACAGATACGCAGTATTTT. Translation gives CASSPHSGGTDTQYF.

The CDR3 nucleotides are TGCAGTGCTAGAGATCGGGCGGGAGTCCCCTACAATGAGCAGTTCTTC. It codes for CSARDRAGVPYNEQFF. The gene calls are TRBV20-1 and TRBJ2-1; TRBD2 matches at 7 bases. CDR1 and CDR2 (germline): DFQATT, SNEGSKA (reference sequence). The CDR3 is made up of 16 amino acids. J gave up 2 bases and V 0 bases, and 7 bases lay outside the gene matches.

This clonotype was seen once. CDR3 sequence: CASSVRTGDEQYF. The CDR3 DNA sequence: TGCGCCAGCAGCGTACGGACAGGGGACGAGCAGTACTTC. The rearrangement links TRBV4-1 to TRBJ2-7, with 9 bases aligning to TRBD1. There are 13 residues in the CDR3. V shed 5 bases and J 5 bases; nucleotides not matched to a gene: 4. Germline V gene data show CDR1 as MGHRA and CDR2 as YSYEKL.

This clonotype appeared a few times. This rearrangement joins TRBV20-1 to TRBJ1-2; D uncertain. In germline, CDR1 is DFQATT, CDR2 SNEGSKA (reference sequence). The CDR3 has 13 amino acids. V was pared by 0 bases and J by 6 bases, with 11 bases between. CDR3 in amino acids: CSARDSTANGYTF. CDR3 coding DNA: TGCAGTGCTAGAGATTCAACAGCAAATGGCTACACCTTC.